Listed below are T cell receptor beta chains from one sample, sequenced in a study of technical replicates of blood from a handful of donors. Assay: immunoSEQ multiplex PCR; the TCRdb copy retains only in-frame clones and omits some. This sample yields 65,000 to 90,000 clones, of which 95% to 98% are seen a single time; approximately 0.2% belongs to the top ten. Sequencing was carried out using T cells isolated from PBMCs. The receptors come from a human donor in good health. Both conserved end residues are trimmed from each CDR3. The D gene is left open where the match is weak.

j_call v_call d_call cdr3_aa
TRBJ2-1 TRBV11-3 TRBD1 ASSPGQGAKTYNEQF
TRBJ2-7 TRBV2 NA ASSERADSSHLEQY
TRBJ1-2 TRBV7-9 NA ASSSPVTNYGYT
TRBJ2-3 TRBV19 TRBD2 ASSIGLVTDTQY
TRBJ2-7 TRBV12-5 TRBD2 ASAQGLTYEQY
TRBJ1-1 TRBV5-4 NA ASRKEYLEGTEAF
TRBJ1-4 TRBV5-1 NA ASREDSLNEKLF
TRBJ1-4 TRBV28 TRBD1 ASSPAGGTNEKLF
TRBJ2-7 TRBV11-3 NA ASSPSRVGYEQY
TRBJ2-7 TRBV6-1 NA ASKGSQDD
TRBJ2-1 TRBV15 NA ATSRDQAGYNEQF
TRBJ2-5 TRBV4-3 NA ASSQRAGSYETQY
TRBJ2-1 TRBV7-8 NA ASSLSVEQF
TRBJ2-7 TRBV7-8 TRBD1 ASSLEGQGWGYEQY
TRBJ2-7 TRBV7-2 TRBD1 ASSPRQGRGEQY
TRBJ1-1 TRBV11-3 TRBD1 ASSLERTGDTEAF
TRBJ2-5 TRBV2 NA ASSELKLIGETQY
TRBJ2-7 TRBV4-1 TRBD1 ASSLRDSSYEQY
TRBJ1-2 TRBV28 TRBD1 ASSLSDRFYGYT
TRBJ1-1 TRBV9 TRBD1 ASSPRTGTNTEAF
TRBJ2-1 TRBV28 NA ASTSLSYNEQF
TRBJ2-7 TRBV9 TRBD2 ASSVTSGSEQY
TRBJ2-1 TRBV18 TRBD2 ASSPSGGHEQF
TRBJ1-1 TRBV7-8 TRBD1 ASSPGDRGLNTEAF
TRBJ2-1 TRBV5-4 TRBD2 ASSLGLADNEQF
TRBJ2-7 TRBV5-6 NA ASRPGEDSGSYEQY
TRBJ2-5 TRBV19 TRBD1 ASSPTGDGTQY
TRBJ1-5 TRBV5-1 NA ASPTGPYFPQH
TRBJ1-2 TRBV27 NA ASSSHRGADGYT
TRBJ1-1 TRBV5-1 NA ASSPGPGYTEAF
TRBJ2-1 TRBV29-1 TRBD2 SVDRRGLAGGPYNEQF
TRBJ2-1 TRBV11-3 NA ASSPTDISYNEQF
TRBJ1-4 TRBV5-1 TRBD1 ASSYRDRASTNEKLF
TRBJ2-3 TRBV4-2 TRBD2 ASSQIAGPGTDTQY
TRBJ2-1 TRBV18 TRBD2 ASSLAGGPYNEQF
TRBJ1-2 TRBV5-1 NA ASSLDGSGRGNYGYT
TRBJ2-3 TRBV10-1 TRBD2 ASSETPGLAGWTDTQY
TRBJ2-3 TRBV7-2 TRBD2 ASSLVAGVPDTQY
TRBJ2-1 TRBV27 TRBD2 ASSFRLAGDEQF
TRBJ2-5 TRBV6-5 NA ASSYQETQY
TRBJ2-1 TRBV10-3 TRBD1 AISTGESEQF
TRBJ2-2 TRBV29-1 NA SVEGRVGGRWTGELF
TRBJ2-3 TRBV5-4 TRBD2 ASAIAGVTDTQY
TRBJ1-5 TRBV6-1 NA ASRPGIQPQH
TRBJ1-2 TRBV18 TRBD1 ASSPNTDRANYGYT
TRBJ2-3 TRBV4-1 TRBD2 ASSPRLAGVRDTQY